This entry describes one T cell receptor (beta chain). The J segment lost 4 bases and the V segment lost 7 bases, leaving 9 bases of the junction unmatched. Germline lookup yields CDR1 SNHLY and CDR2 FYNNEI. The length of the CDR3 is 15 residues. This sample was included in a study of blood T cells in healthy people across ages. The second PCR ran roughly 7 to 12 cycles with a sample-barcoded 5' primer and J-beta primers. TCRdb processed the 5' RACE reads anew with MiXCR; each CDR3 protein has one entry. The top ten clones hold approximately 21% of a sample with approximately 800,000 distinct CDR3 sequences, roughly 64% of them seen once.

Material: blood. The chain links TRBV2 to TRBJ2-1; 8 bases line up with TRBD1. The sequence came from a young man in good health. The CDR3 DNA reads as TGTGCCAGCAAAGGAGACAGGGGCTGGTACAATGAGCAGTTCTTC. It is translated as CASKGDRGWYNEQFF.